This T cell receptor (beta chain) was recovered during a study of a mutant IDH1 vaccine in newly diagnosed glioma. Background on the study: The start of vaccination came 4-6 weeks after radiotherapy alone, or with temozolomide cycles. There were roughly 60% males and around 38% females among treated patients, whose mean age was 40.4 years. Whole-study findings and limits: Pseudoprogression appears to have had no connection to changes in top peripheral T cell clonotypes.

This clone was recorded once. Antigen specificity is unknown. The method was immunoSEQ multiplex PCR; TCRdb's version includes in-frame clones alone and lacks a portion of them. The sample shows about 69,000 clones, about 88% of them seen only once. Time point specified: week 35, safety follow-up. Doses of 300 ug of mutant IDH1 20-mer peptide were given with topical imiquimod. Trimming removed 3 bases from V and 0 bases from J, with 3 bases in between. CDR1 is MDHEN, CDR2 SYDVKM, per germline. This CDR3 spans 14 amino acids. This sequence originates from a man between 25 and 39 years old with glioma. The material was PBMCs, obtained from a glioma patient whose treatment included an IDH1 peptide vaccine. The chain uses TRBV28 and TRBJ2-6; D not resolved. Here the CDR3 DNA reads TGTGCCAGCAGTTTTCACTCTGGGGCCAACGTCCTGACTTTC. Protein product: CASSFHSGANVLTF.